One sample yielded the 5 T cell receptor beta chains listed below, sequenced in a study of T cell changes during pregnancy in multiple sclerosis. TCRdb's copy holds only in-frame clones and misses some; the assay was immunoSEQ multiplex PCR. This table holds more than 60,000 clones, 90% to 95% found once. The sample consisted of CD4+ T cells from peripheral blood mononuclear cells, taken in the third trimester of pregnancy. These receptors originate from a female donor in good health, enrolled as a control in a pregnancy study.

V and J are TRBV4-2 and TRBJ2-3; 9 nucleotides agree with TRBD2. The CDR3 is 17 residues long. With V trimmed by 3 bases and J by 8 bases, 15 bases remained unmatched. Germline V gene data show CDR1 as LGHNA and CDR2 as YNFKEQ. CDR3 nucleotide sequence: TGTGCCAGCAGCCACGGAGTCCAGCGGGGGGAGGGTGGTACGCAGTATTTT. Amino acids: CASSHGVQRGEGGTQYF.

The rearrangement uses TRBV9 and TRBJ1-2, with no clear D. Trimming stripped 4 bases from V and 3 bases from J, with 16 bases between. This CDR3 is 15 amino acids long. From germline, CDR1 is SGDLS and CDR2 YYNGEE. CDR3 protein: CASSPTTSRDYGYTF. For the CDR3, the DNA is TGTGCCAGCAGCCCTACCACATCGAGGGACTATGGCTACACCTTC. Using reference TRBV9 and TRBJ1-2 for the parts outside the CDR3, the full variable domain is DSGVTQTPKHLITATGQRVTLRCSPRSGDLSVYWYQQSLDQGLQFLIQYYNGEERAKGNILERFSAQQFPDLHSELNLSSLELGDSALYFCASSPTTSRDYGYTFGSGTRLTVV.

Note on this clone: The same CDR3 can be traced to other DNA sequences in this sample. V usage is TRBV4-1 and J usage is TRBJ1-2, with TRBD1 identical over 7 bases. J gave up 0 bases and V 4 bases, and 2 bases lay outside the gene matches. Germline assignment: CDR1 MGHRA and CDR2 YSYEKL. The CDR3 is 14 residues long. The CDR3 loop reads CASSRTGSNYGYTF. The CDR3 coding sequence is TGCGCCAGCAGCCGGACAGGATCTAACTATGGCTACACCTTC.

The chain combines TRBV5-8 with TRBJ1-2; D is uncertain. The CDR3 contains 14 residues. The V end lost 3 bases, the J end lost 8 bases, and 17 bases lay between the germline ends. The germline V gene encodes CDR1 SGHTS and CDR2 YDEGEE. Here the CDR3 reads CASSSLGPSGGYTF. CDR3 sequence (DNA): TGTGCCAGCAGCTCACTGGGCCCCTCGGGAGGCTACACCTTC.

The V gene is TRBV30, the J gene TRBJ2-1; D may be TRBD2 (5 bases). Trimming took off 2 bases at V and 3 bases at J, with 8 bases between the two ends. CDR1 and CDR2 from the germline V gene are GTSNPN and SVGIG (reference sequence). There are 13 residues in the CDR3. In DNA, the CDR3 is TGTGCCTGGAGTATCACTAGCTACAATGAGCAGTTCTTC. Encoded protein: CAWSITSYNEQFF.